This entry concerns a single TCR beta chain. Its antigen has not been determined. No per-base quality is available; no much larger clone lies one base away. This sample stems from a study of CD8+ T cells in alopecia areata (dated by TCRdb to the late 2010s). With regard to the full study: The treated patients, all with moderate-to-severe alopecia areata, were enrolled in an open-label pilot trial of oral tofacitinib given at 5 to 10 mg twice daily. High-throughput TCRbeta sequencing was used to examine T cell clonal expansion in alopecia areata in both the C3H/HeJ mouse model and human patients. Scalp clonality was compared among normal scalp (n=4), patchy alopecia areata scalp (n=8), and alopecia totalis/universalis scalp (n=8). RNA was obtained with the PAXgene miRNA kit for fixed scalp, the miRNeasy kit for PBMCs, and the RNeasy kit for mouse skin. In humans, TCRbeta sequencing was performed on scalp tissue and on sorted CD4+ and CD8+ peripheral blood T cells from healthy controls and from patients with patchy or totalis/universalis alopecia areata. Patients received tofacitinib for 6 to 18 months and were then followed off drug for 6 months to check for delayed response and recurrence. immunoSEQ multiplex PCR using 35 Vbeta forward primers and 13 Jbeta reverse primers was used to amplify TCRbeta CDR3 regions. Patients on tofacitinib were biopsied at baseline and after 4 and 24 weeks of treatment, and several of the patients also had a later scalp biopsy. Disease severity in treated patients was measured with the SALT score, which quantifies the percentage of affected scalp surface area. The full study reports these points: Because the treated cohort was small and included a single nonresponder, larger studies are needed to assess links between baseline CD8+ expansion and response. Tofacitinib significantly lowered scalp clonality and the number of expanded CD8+ clones among the top 100 scalp clones. Scalp TCR repertoire analysis is complicated because resident alphabeta T cells in normal human skin are also sequenced, whereas mouse skin is dominated by gammadelta T cells. Compared with normal scalp, lesional scalp had higher clonality and more expanded CD8+ clones, particularly in alopecia totalis/universalis, a pattern that suggests antigenic drive. Many expanded lesional clones persisted in scalp and blood during tofacitinib treatment, which may partly explain relapse after stopping treatment. Compared with mice, TCR sequences shared between patients were less clear, possibly partly because of HLA diversity across the patient population.

From the cysteine up to the phenylalanine, the CDR3 has a length of 14 residues. The kept DNA is CDR3 alone, 42 bases in frame from the first base. Trimming takes 6 bases from V and 5 bases from J, and the germline ends sit 13 bases apart. The germline V gene provides CDR1 MNHEY and CDR2 SVGAGI. The time point label, read with the paper, signifies: less than 25 weeks on oral tofacitinib. Per the publication, the treatment or condition label means: oral pan-JAK inhibitor, 5-10 mg twice daily. Lesional scalp punch biopsies and peripheral blood were obtained from alopecia areata patients. PBMCs were isolated by density centrifugation and stained for CD3, CD4 and CD8, after which CD4+ and CD8+ T cells were sorted on a FACSAria. The library relied on the immunoSEQ multiplex PCR assay. RNA was extracted from all samples and reverse transcribed into cDNA, which served as template for TCR sequencing. First-strand cDNA was synthesized using SuperScript III with a 2:1 mix of oligo-dT and random hexamers. A synthetic immune receptor repertoire was used to measure amplification bias, and any remaining bias was corrected computationally. The original methods were these. Raw reads were preprocessed to remove errors, and CDR3 was defined according to IMGT conventions as the region from the conserved cysteine to phenylalanine. Clonality was computed by normalizing Shannon entropy by log2 of the number of productive unique TCRs and subtracting the result from 1. Whether scalp clones were CD4 or CD8 was inferred by matching scalp TCRbeta sequences against CD4 and CD8 repertoires sorted from blood. TCRdb took this table from immuneACCESS and kept in-frame rearrangements with V and J called. Such tables lack part of the clones; where checked against another copy, unresolved V genes explain under half of the gap, and the rest is unexplained. V and J calls and clone size are those listed in that table; D and trimming were worked out from the DNA. In this sample the table shows under 350,000 clones, roughly 64% of which occur a single time. The ten largest make up more than 1.5% of the sample.

The TCR sequence derives from a human donor with alopecia areata. The sequence is built from TRBV6-5 and TRBJ1-4, with a tentative D gene TRBD1 over 6 matching bases. Sequenced here: CD4+ T cells sorted from blood, sampled at week 24, from a patient treated with tofacitinib. The CDR3 reads as follows: CASRKQGFNEKLFF. In nucleotide form, the sequence is TGTGCCAGCAGAAAACAGGGTTTCAATGAAAAACTGTTTTTT.